This T cell receptor (beta chain) was retrieved from a study of T cells in localized non-small cell lung cancer. Study outcomes and limitations: Of the tissues analyzed, uninvolved adjacent lung showed maximal T cell clonality, greater than tumor. Turning up in adjacent lung were a median approximately 50 of the top 100 tumor clones.

The assay was immunoSEQ multiplex PCR, and TCRdb's table has in-frame clones only and misses some. The table has 53,000 or so clones, 75% to 90% seen once. Germline V gives CDR1 SGHRS, CDR2 YFSETQ. Trimming removed 0 bases from V and 2 bases from J, with 17 bases in between. The CDR3 length is 17 residues. Points on this clone: What it binds is not known.

The clonotype originates from a man aged 40-75 years with stage III lung adenocarcinoma. This chain joins TRBV5-1 and TRBJ1-1; TRBD1 might be the D (6 bases). The source was peripheral blood mononuclear cells, collected before any cancer treatment. The CDR3 sequence is CASSLAALPGENTEAFF. DNA of the CDR3: TGCGCCAGCAGCTTGGCCGCCCTACCAGGGGAAAACACTGAAGCTTTCTTT.